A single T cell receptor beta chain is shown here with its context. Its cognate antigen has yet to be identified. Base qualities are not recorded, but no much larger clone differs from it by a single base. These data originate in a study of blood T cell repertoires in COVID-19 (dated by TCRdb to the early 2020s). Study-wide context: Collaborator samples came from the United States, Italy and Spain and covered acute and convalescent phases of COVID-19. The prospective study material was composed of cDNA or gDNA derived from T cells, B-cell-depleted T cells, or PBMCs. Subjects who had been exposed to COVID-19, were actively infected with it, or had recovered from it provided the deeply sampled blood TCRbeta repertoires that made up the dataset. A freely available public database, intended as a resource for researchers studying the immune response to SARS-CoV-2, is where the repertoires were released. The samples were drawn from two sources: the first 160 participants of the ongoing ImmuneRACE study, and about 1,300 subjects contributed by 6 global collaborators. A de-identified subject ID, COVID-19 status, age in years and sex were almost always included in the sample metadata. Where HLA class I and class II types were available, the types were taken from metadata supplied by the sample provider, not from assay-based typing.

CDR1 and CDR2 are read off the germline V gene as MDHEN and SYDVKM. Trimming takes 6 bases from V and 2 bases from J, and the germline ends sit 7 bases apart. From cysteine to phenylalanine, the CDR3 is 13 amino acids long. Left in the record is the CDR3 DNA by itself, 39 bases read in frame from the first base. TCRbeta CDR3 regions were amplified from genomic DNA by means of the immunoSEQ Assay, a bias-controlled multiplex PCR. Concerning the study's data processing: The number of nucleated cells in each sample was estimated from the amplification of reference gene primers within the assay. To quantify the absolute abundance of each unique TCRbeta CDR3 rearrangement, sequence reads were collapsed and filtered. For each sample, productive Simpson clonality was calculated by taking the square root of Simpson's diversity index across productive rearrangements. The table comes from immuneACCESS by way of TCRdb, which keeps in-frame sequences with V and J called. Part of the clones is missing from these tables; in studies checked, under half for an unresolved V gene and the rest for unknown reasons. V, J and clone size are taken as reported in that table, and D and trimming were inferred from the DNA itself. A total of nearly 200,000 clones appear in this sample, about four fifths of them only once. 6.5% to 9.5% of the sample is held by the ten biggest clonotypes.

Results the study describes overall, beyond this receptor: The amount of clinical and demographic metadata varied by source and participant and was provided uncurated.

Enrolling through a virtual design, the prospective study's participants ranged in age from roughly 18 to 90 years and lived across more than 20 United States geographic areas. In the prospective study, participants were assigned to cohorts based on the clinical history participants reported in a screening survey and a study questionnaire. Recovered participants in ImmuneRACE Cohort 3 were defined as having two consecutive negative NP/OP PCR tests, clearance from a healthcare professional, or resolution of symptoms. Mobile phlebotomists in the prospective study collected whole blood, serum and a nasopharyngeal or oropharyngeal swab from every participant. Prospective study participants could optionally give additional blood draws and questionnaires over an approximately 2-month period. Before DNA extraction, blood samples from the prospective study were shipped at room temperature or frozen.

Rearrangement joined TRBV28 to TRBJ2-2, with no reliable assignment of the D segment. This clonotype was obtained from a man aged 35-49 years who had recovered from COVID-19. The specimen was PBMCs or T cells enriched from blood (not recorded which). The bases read TGTGCCAGCAGCCGTCTTAACACCGGGGAGCTGTTTTTT. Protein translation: CASSRLNTGELFF.